The 19 T cell receptor beta chains reported below all come from one sample, sequenced in a study of T cell repertoires in cytomegalovirus infection. TCRdb independently ran MiXCR on the reads; one entry per CDR3 protein. The sample yields more than 150,000 distinct CDR3 sequences, 17% seen once. The sample taken for sequencing was CD8+ T cells from PBMCs. The source is a human donor in good health (CMV status not recorded). Some clones in this sample may be carry-over from other donors' samples.

This clonotype was seen more than once but under ten times. The J gene is TRBJ2-7, the V gene TRBV20-1; no reliable D call. This CDR3 is built from 13 residues. V shed 8 bases and J shed 3 bases, with 17 bases lying between them. The germline CDR1 and CDR2 sequences are DFQATT and SNEGSKA (reference sequence). The CDR3: CSCEPRSDYEQYF. The CDR3 coding sequence is TGCAGTTGCGAACCGCGGAGCGACTACGAGCAGTACTTC.

This clonotype was seen a few times. This chain uses TRBV7-6 with TRBJ2-2; D unclear. This CDR3 region has 14 residues. Trimming pared 5 bases from V and 6 bases from J, leaving 13 bases between. Germline-derived CDR1 and CDR2 are SGHVS and FNYEAQ. CDR3 in amino acids: CASSPLHNPGELFF. The CDR3 DNA follows: TGTGCCAGCAGCCCTCTACACAACCCCGGGGAGCTGTTTTTT.

The rearrangement links TRBV12-3 or TRBV12-4 to TRBJ1-2, with TRBD1 as a possible D gene (5 bases). This CDR3 region has 13 residues. The germline V and J ends were trimmed by 3 bases and 1 base, with 6 bases remaining between them. The CDR3 DNA reads as TGTGCCAGCAGTTTCGACAGTAACTATGGCTACACCTTC. This encodes CASSFDSNYGYTF.

In DNA, the CDR3 is TGTGCCAGCAGCTTAGAGACTAGCGGCTACAATGAGCAGTTCTTC. Encoded protein: CASSLETSGYNEQFF. The chain links TRBV7-3 to TRBJ2-1; 9 bases are a match to TRBD2. With V trimmed by 2 bases and J by 3 bases, 2 bases remained unmatched. The CDR3 has 15 amino acids. Per the germline V gene, CDR1 is SGHTA and CDR2 is FQGTGA.

The gene calls are TRBV4-1 and TRBJ1-2; D ambiguous. The CDR3 contains 15 residues. Trimming shortened V by 5 bases and J by 0 bases, and 13 bases separated the two germline ends. CDR1 is MGHRA and CDR2 is YSYEKL in the germline V gene. The CDR3 bases are TGCGCCAGCAGCTCCTCGGAGCTAGCTAACTATGGCTACACCTTC. This sequence encodes CASSSSELANYGYTF.

A note on this clonotype: One junction end does not reproduce the germline sequence, and a read error may be involved. The gene calls are TRBV28 and TRBJ2-6; unclear D gene. Per germline, CDR1 MDHEN and CDR2 SYDVKM. CDR3 length: 12 residues. DNA of the CDR3: TGTTCCAGCCGATCTGGGGCCAACGTCCTGACTTTC. It specifies CSSRSGANVLTF.

This clonotype was observed a handful of times. The chain joins TRBV4-1 to TRBJ2-7, with 9 positions matching TRBD1. V was pared by 2 bases and J by 3 bases, with 5 bases of the junction left unmatched. Germline V lookup: CDR1 MGHRA, CDR2 YSYEKL. CDR3 length: 15 amino acids. In DNA, the CDR3 is TGCGCCAGCAGCCAAACGACAGGGGGATACTACGAGCAGTACTTC. Translating gives CASSQTTGGYYEQYF.

The CDR3 sequence is CASSSSGGPDTQYF. The CDR3 bases are TGTGCCAGCAGCTCAAGCGGGGGGCCGGATACGCAGTATTTT. The J gene is TRBJ2-3, the V gene TRBV7-3, with 9 bases identical to TRBD2. The CDR3 covers 14 residues. Germline assignment: CDR1 SGHTA and CDR2 FQGTGA. V lost 4 bases to trimming and J lost 6 bases; unmatched junction nucleotides: 5.

This chain links TRBV7-3 with TRBJ1-6; 7 bases agree with TRBD1. Germline V CDR1 and CDR2: SGHTA, FQGTGA. J gave up 10 bases and V 1 base, and 7 bases lay outside the gene matches. The CDR3 totals 15 residues. CDR3 DNA: TGTGCCAGCAGCTTAAAACAGGGGATCGGCTCACCCCTCCACTTT. This codes for CASSLKQGIGSPLHF.

This chain links TRBV29-1 with TRBJ1-2; D might be TRBD1 (6 bases). The CDR3 consists of 14 residues. Germline V CDR1 and CDR2: SQVTM, ANQGSEA. Deletions cut 3 bases from V and 5 bases from J, with 16 bases between. CDR3 sequence reads: CSVEGQGPLYGYTF. The CDR3 nucleotides are TGCAGCGTTGAGGGGCAGGGGCCTCTTTATGGCTACACCTTC.

This chain links TRBV7-8 with TRBJ2-1; possibly TRBD2 for D (7 bases). V lost 5 bases, J lost 3 bases, and 23 bases lay in between. Germline-derived CDR1 and CDR2 are SGHVS and FQNEAQ. The CDR3 sequence is 18 residues long. Here the CDR3 reads CASSLPGRGAVLYNEQFF. The CDR3 DNA is TGTGCCAGCAGCCTCCCTGGTCGGGGGGCAGTCCTCTACAATGAGCAGTTCTTC.

The chain combines TRBV6-5 with TRBJ1-1; D remains unclear. V lost 0 bases to trimming and J lost 6 bases, with 17 bases between them. The CDR3 extends over 16 amino acids. The germline CDR1 and CDR2 sequences are MNHEY and SVGAGI. Here the CDR3 reads CASSYSSGTERSEAFF. The CDR3, as DNA: TGTGCCAGCAGTTACTCGAGTGGAACGGAGAGGTCTGAAGCTTTCTTT.

The gene calls are TRBV7-2 and TRBJ2-3, with 9 bases lining up with TRBD2. The trim removed 1 base at V and 4 bases at J, leaving 6 bases unmatched. Germline V gene data show CDR1 as SGHTA and CDR2 as FQGNSA. The CDR3 consists of 16 residues. The CDR3 protein is CASSLVIAGGSDTQYF. Written as DNA, the CDR3 is TGTGCCAGCAGCTTAGTAATTGCGGGAGGGTCAGATACGCAGTATTTT.

This clonotype was seen many times. This CDR3 reads CASSQDPAGTGGVTEAFF. Here the CDR3 DNA reads TGCGCCAGCAGCCAAGATCCCGCCGGGACAGGGGGCGTCACTGAAGCTTTCTTT. The chain is built from TRBV4-1 and TRBJ1-1; the match to TRBD1 covers 12 bases. Germline V gene sequence: CDR1 MGHRA, CDR2 YSYEKL. Unmatched junction bases numbered 9, after V lost 0 bases and J lost 4 bases. This CDR3 is built from 18 residues.

This clonotype was counted a few times. This sequence joins TRBV7-9 and TRBJ1-5; D uncertain. V gave up 2 bases and J gave up 5 bases, with 10 bases separating them. This CDR3 region has 14 residues. The germline V gene has CDR1 SEHNR and CDR2 FQNEAQ (reference sequence). CDR3 in amino acids: CASSLSGSDQPQHF. CDR3 nucleotides: TGTGCCAGCAGCTTAAGCGGGAGCGATCAGCCCCAGCATTTT.

This chain connects TRBV29-1 to TRBJ2-6; D unresolved. Germline V gene sequence: CDR1 SQVTM, CDR2 ANQGSEA. V dropped 4 bases and J dropped 3 bases, with 1 base sitting between them. The CDR3 has 11 amino acids. The CDR3 spells CSVVGANVLTF. In DNA, the CDR3 is TGCAGCGTTGTTGGGGCCAACGTCCTGACTTTC.

The sample holds many counts of this clonotype. The CDR3 reads CASGVRAGGRLAKNIQYF. CDR3 sequence (DNA): TGTGCCAGCGGGGTGCGAGCGGGAGGGCGGCTAGCCAAAAACATTCAGTACTTC. This rearrangement joins TRBV28 to TRBJ2-4; 10 bases are shared with TRBD2. There are 18 residues in the CDR3. Germline CDR1 MDHEN, CDR2 SYDVKM. V was clipped by 8 bases and J by 0 bases; unmatched bases: 13.

This clonotype has at least ten counts. The chain has TRBV28 and TRBJ1-2; no reliable D call. Trimming took off 5 bases at V and 8 bases at J, with 18 bases between the two ends. This CDR3 has 14 residues. Germline V CDR1 and CDR2: MDHEN, SYDVKM. CDR3 protein: CASSQSGRPWGYTF. DNA of the CDR3: TGTGCCAGCAGTCAATCCGGAAGGCCCTGGGGCTACACCTTC.

By share, this clonotype ranks as medium-sized (0.01 to 0.1%). Written as DNA, the CDR3 is TGTGCCAGCAGCGACCGGGACAGGGACAACGAGCAGTACTTC. Encoded protein: CASSDRDRDNEQYF. The chain carries TRBV7-8 and TRBJ2-7; TRBD1 aligns across 9 bases. From germline, CDR1 is SGHVS and CDR2 FQNEAQ. With 5 bases clipped from V and 5 bases from J, the junction kept 7 bases outside the gene matches. The CDR3 sequence is 14 residues long.